This entry is about one T cell receptor (beta chain). Libraries were prepared by immunoSEQ multiplex PCR; TCRdb keeps only in-frame clonotypes and omits some of them. The table includes about 64,000 clones, about four fifths detected once. The record originates from a study of OX40 agonist ivuxolimab in advanced cancers. The V gene's germline CDR1 is SGHRS and CDR2 YFSETQ. This CDR3 region has 16 residues. Deletions cut 1 base from V and 2 bases from J, with 12 bases between. The source material was CD4+ or CD8+ T cells sorted from blood, sampled in a trial of the OX40 agonist ivuxolimab. This TCR was sampled from an adult with an advanced solid tumor such as melanoma, head and neck, liver or kidney cancer. The rearrangement links TRBV5-1 to TRBJ2-2, with a possible D match to TRBD2 (5 bases). The CDR3 DNA reads TGCGCCAGCAGCTTGAATTCCGGGATCAACACCGGGGAGCTGTTTTTT. Translation gives CASSLNSGINTGELFF.